This T cell receptor (beta chain) was captured by sequencing in a study of cytomegalovirus exposure and HLA in healthy donors. Only one count was recorded for this clone. Both 60 Vbeta primers and 13 Jbeta primers went into the PCR. Repertoires were generated with immunoSEQ multiplex PCR, while TCRdb's copy carries only in-frame clones and drops some. Here the sample spans about 130,000 clones, roughly 80% being singletons. CDR1 is SGHRS, CDR2 YFSETQ, per germline. This CDR3 has 16 amino acids. The ends were cut back, 4 bases at V and 0 bases at J, with 13 bases in the middle. The sequencing sample was made of PBMCs. This TCR was recovered from a male donor in good health and CMV-seronegative. The chain joins TRBV5-1 to TRBJ1-4; possibly TRBD1 for D (5 bases). In nucleotides, the CDR3 is TGCGCCAGCAGCCCAACTCAGACAGCAACTAATGAAAAACTGTTTTTT. Its protein product is CASSPTQTATNEKLFF.